The source of this T cell receptor (beta chain) is a study of blood T cell repertoires in COVID-19. Whole-study context: Researchers got acute and convalescent COVID-19 samples from the United States, Italy and Spain. Nucleic acid was either cDNA or gDNA, and it came from T cells, B-cell-depleted T cells, or PBMCs.

Methods used by the authors: Scientists estimated how many nucleated cells there were by amplifying reference gene primers. Repertoires were generated with immunoSEQ multiplex PCR, while TCRdb's copy carries only in-frame clones and drops some. V and J calls and clone size are given by that table; D and trimming were obtained from the DNA. Among around 110,000 clones listed, over 65% were seen once. This CDR3 is 15 amino acids long. CDR1 and CDR2 from the germline V gene are LGHNA and YSLEER. V lost 2 bases to trimming and J lost 4 bases, with 14 bases between them. Sequenced input: peripheral blood. The receptor's source is a man younger than 40 with acute or convalescent COVID-19. The chain recombines TRBV4-3 with TRBJ1-1, with D perhaps matching TRBD1 (5 bases). CDR3 amino acids: CASSQSITGPTEAFF. DNA of the CDR3: TGCGCCAGCAGCCAAAGTATTACAGGTCCCACTGAAGCTTTCTTT.